Sequencing of this T cell receptor (beta chain) was carried out in a study of cytomegalovirus exposure and HLA in healthy donors. Study outcomes and limitations: Later analysis identified several of the most significant clusters that appeared linked to common viral pathogens.

In the case of this clone: Its antigen is unidentified.

The PCR contained 60 Vbeta and 13 Jbeta primers. Using immunoSEQ multiplex PCR, the repertoire was profiled, and TCRdb retains in-frame clones only, with some absent. The sample includes 120,000 or so clones, 55% to 75% of them seen just once. Germline V lookup: CDR1 SGHRS, CDR2 YFSETQ. This CDR3 is 16 amino acids long. Germline trimming cut 2 bases from V and 4 bases from J; bases unmatched to any gene: 9. The receptor's source is a man between 25 and 39 years old in good health and CMV-seropositive. The sample was PBMCs. This sequence joins TRBV5-1 and TRBJ1-3; 7 bases are shared with TRBD1. CDR3 DNA: TGCGCCAGCAGCTTAGGGGGCAGAGGCGGAGGAAACACCATATATTTT. Translated, it gives CASSLGGRGGGNTIYF. Supplemented by reference TRBV5-1 and TRBJ1-3, the full variable domain reads KAGVTQTPRYLIKTRGQQVTLSCSPISGHRSVSWYQQTPGQGLQFLFEYFSETQRNKGNFPGRFSGRQFSNSRSEMNVSTLELGDSALYLCASSLGGRGGGNTIYFGEGSWLTVV.